This T cell receptor (beta chain) is from a study of blood T cell repertoires in COVID-19. Study summary: From the United States, Italy and Spain came samples of acute and convalescent COVID-19.

The CDR3 length is 14 residues. V lost 2 bases, J lost 4 bases, and 12 bases lay in between. Germline V gives CDR1 SGHRS, CDR2 YFSETQ. Method: immunoSEQ multiplex PCR; TCRdb's copy keeps in-frame clones and lacks some. The data hold roughly 150,000 clones, with around four fifths observed a single time. Patients at the Seattle site were enrolled during active infection and followed longitudinally. The sequence was collected from a woman older than 75 with COVID-19, enrolled during active disease. Sequencing was performed on peripheral blood. The chain joins TRBV5-1 to TRBJ1-1, with a weak D call TRBD1 (5 bases). This chain's CDR3 is CASSFRRQSTEAFF. The CDR3 region has the DNA TGCGCCAGCAGCTTCCGACGACAGTCCACTGAAGCTTTCTTT.